This T cell receptor (beta chain) comes out of a study of a mutant IDH1 vaccine in newly diagnosed glioma. The overall study: With temozolomide cycles, or 4-6 weeks after radiotherapy alone, vaccination was started.

Trimming pared 0 bases from V and 3 bases from J, leaving 12 bases between. Germline V gene lookup returns CDR1 SGDLS and CDR2 YYNGEE. The CDR3 is 15 amino acids. As concerns this clone: Its antigen is unknown.

Study-level points and caveats: Immune responses induced by the vaccine were seen in 93.3% of patients, spanning multiple MHC alleles.

Some clones are missing from TCRdb's copy, which holds only in-frame ones; the method was immunoSEQ multiplex PCR. The data hold fewer than 150,000 clones, with roughly 88% observed a single time. Time point of the sample: week 11, during vaccination. Each dose of the vaccine consisted of 300 ug of mutant IDH1 20-mer peptide, with topical imiquimod. The sequence came from a woman aged 45 to 65 with glioma. Specimen: PBMCs, collected from a glioma patient whose treatment included an IDH1 peptide vaccine. V and J are TRBV9 and TRBJ1-1, with D possibly TRBD1 on 5 matching bases. CDR3 nucleotides: TGTGCCAGCAGCGTAGTCGAGACAGACTACACTGAAGCTTTCTTT. It specifies CASSVVETDYTEAFF. Full variable domain (remainder filled in from reference TRBV9 and TRBJ1-1): DSGVTQTPKHLITATGQRVTLRCSPRSGDLSVYWYQQSLDQGLQFLIQYYNGEERAKGNILERFSAQQFPDLHSELNLSSLELGDSALYFCASSVVETDYTEAFFGQGTRLTVV.